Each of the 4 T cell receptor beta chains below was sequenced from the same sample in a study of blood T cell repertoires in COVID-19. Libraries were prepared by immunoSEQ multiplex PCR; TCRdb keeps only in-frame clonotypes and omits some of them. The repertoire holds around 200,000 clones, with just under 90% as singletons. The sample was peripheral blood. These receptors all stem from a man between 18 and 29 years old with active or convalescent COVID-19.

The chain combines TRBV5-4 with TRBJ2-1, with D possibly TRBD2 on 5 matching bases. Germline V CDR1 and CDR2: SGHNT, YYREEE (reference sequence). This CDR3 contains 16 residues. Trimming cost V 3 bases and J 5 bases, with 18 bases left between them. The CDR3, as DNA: TGTGCCAGCAGCTACAAGCTGAACGCGGGCAACAATGAGCAGTTCTTC. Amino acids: CASSYKLNAGNNEQFF.

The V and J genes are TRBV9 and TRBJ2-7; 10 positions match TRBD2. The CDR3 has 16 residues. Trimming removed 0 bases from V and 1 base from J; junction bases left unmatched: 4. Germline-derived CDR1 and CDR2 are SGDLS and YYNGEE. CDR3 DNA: TGTGCCAGCAGCGTAGGGCTAGCGGGAGAATCCTACGAGCAGTACTTC. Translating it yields CASSVGLAGESYEQYF.

The CDR3 DNA is TGTGCCAGCAGCTACGCCCCAGGGGCAGATTTCTACGAGCAGTACTTC. Its translation: CASSYAPGADFYEQYF. The chain employs TRBV11-2 and TRBJ2-7; D possibly corresponds to TRBD1 (6 bases). This CDR3 has 16 residues. Trimming stripped 4 bases from V and 3 bases from J, with 19 bases between. Germline V gene lookup returns CDR1 SGHAT and CDR2 FQNNGV.

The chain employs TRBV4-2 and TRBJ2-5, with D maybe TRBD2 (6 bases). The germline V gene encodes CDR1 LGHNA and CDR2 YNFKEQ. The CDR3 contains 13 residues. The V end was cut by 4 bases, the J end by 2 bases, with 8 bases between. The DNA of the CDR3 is TGTGCCAGCAGCCCCGCGGGGCAAGAGACCCAGTACTTC. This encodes CASSPAGQETQYF.